These 22 T cell receptor beta chains were sequenced from one sample in a study of Graves' ophthalmopathy and Graves' hyperthyroidism. The authors amplified TCR beta CDR3 regions, and they did so from RNA transcripts for repertoire sequencing. First-round RT-PCR relied on HTBI primers, and a second-round multiplex PCR came next. TCRdb ran MiXCR on the multiplex PCR reads and lists one entry per CDR3 protein. Among roughly 1.1 million distinct CDR3 sequences listed, about 35% were seen once. The source material was peripheral blood or thyroid tissue (not recorded which). Receptors were obtained from an adult man with Graves' hyperthyroidism.

V usage is TRBV10-3 and J usage is TRBJ2-5, with 8 bases matching TRBD1. Germline V lookup: CDR1 ENHRY, CDR2 SYGVKD. The CDR3 sequence is 12 residues long. The junction had 1 base not matched to a gene; V was cut back by 10 bases and J by 0 bases. The CDR3 here is CATQGDQETQYF. CDR3 nucleotide sequence: TGTGCCACACAGGGGGACCAAGAGACCCAGTACTTC.

This clonotype came up a few times. The genes are TRBV12-3 or TRBV12-4 and TRBJ1-1, with TRBD1 identical over 8 bases. This CDR3 has 15 residues. With 0 bases clipped from V and 6 bases from J, the junction kept 6 bases outside the gene matches. CDR3 coding DNA: TGTGCCAGCAGTTTAGCGGGCAGGGGGCAGGCTGAAGCTTTCTTT. This sequence encodes CASSLAGRGQAEAFF.

The J gene is TRBJ2-7, the V gene TRBV19; 8 nucleotides line up with TRBD1. This CDR3 contains 16 residues. The V segment lost 7 bases and the J segment 1 base; nucleotides outside the gene matches: 12. The germline CDR1 and CDR2 sequences are LNHDA and SQIVND (reference sequence). Here the CDR3 reads CASTNRRGTGSYEQYF. The CDR3 bases are TGTGCCAGTACTAACCGGAGGGGGACAGGATCCTACGAGCAGTACTTC.

The chain has TRBV10-2 and TRBJ1-2; no clear D gene. In germline, CDR1 is WSHSY, CDR2 SAAADI. V was cut by 7 bases and J by 2 bases, with 17 bases left in between. This CDR3 has 15 amino acids. CDR3 loop: CASTPGSLLNYGYTF. CDR3 in DNA: TGCGCCAGCACCCCGGGCAGTCTTTTAAACTATGGCTACACCTTC.

The rearrangement joins TRBV10-3 to TRBJ2-7; either TRBD1 or TRBD2 may fit D (6 bases each). The germline V and J ends were trimmed by 10 bases and 6 bases, with 22 bases remaining between them. Germline V gene sequence: CDR1 ENHRY, CDR2 SYGVKD. The CDR3 spans 14 residues. CDR3 sequence reads: CASTPEGGIVEQYF. For the CDR3, the DNA is TGTGCCAGCACCCCGGAGGGGGGAATCGTCGAGCAGTACTTC.

The chain couples TRBV11-3 to TRBJ1-1; TRBD1 matches at 7 bases. The germline CDR1 and CDR2 sequences are SGHNT and YENEEA. V lost 5 bases and J lost 3; bases outside the gene matches: 18. The CDR3 sequence is 18 residues long. The CDR3 nucleotides read TGTGCCAGCAGCGTCCCCTCCGGTGAGGGGGCATGGGACACTGAAGCTTTCTTT. This gives the protein CASSVPSGEGAWDTEAFF. The complete variable domain, with remaining parts taken from reference TRBV11-3 and TRBJ1-1, reads EAGVVQSPRYKIIEKKQPVAFWCNPISGHNTLYWYLQNLGQGPELLIRYENEEAVDDSQLPKDRFSAERLKGVDSTLKIQPAELGDSAVYLCASSVPSGEGAWDTEAFFGQGTRLTVV.

Note on this clonotype: At one of its ends the junction is not consistent with the germline gene, which may arise from a read error. This chain uses TRBV7-2 with TRBJ2-7, with 7 nucleotides matching TRBD1. The CDR3 contains 14 residues. The germline V gene encodes CDR1 SGHTA and CDR2 FQGNSA. Here the CDR3 reads CVSSLDRVGPEQYF. CDR3 sequence (DNA): TGTGTCAGCAGCTTAGACAGGGTTGGTCCCGAGCAGTACTTC. The full variable domain, rest sourced from reference TRBV7-2 and TRBJ2-7, is GAGVSQSPSNKVTEKGKDVELRCDPISGHTALYWYRQSLGQGLEFLIYFQGNSAPDKSGLPSDRFSAERTGGSVSTLTIQRTQQEDSAVYLCVSSLDRVGPEQYFGPGTRLTVT.

As concerns this clonotype: Being one base from a much bigger clone, this may be a read error. This chain joins TRBV20-1 and TRBJ2-5; 8 nucleotides agree with TRBD2. This CDR3 spans 14 amino acids. V was clipped by 5 bases and J by 2 bases; unmatched bases: 7. From germline, CDR1 is DFQATT and CDR2 SNEGSKA (reference sequence). In DNA, the CDR3 is TGCAGTGCTGGAGCCGGCGGGGGGCAAGAGACCCAGTACTTC. Its translation: CSAGAGGGQETQYF.

This clonotype was seen more than once but under ten times. This chain joins TRBV20-1 and TRBJ2-2, with no clear D. CDR1 and CDR2 (germline): DFQATT, SNEGSKA (reference sequence). The CDR3 has 15 residues. Trimming pared 5 bases from V and 6 bases from J, leaving 19 bases between. CDR3 DNA: TGCAGTGCTGGGCTCTCCGGTTCTGTCGCCGGGGAGCTGTTTTTT. It is translated as CSAGLSGSVAGELFF.

The V gene is TRBV10-3, the J gene TRBJ1-5; TRBD1 matches 10 bases. CDR1 and CDR2 from the germline V gene are ENHRY and SYGVKD. Trimming at V came to 10 bases and at J to 7 bases, leaving 10 bases not matched to a gene. The length of the CDR3 is 14 residues. The CDR3 loop is CATSVGQGWQPQHF. For the CDR3, the DNA is TGTGCCACCAGCGTGGGACAGGGGTGGCAGCCCCAGCATTTT.

Concerning this clonotype: A much larger clonotype is one base distant, so this may be a read error. V usage is TRBV15 and J usage is TRBJ1-6, with D unresolved. The CDR3 length is 12 residues. CDR1 and CDR2 from the germline V gene are LNHNV and YYDKDF (reference sequence). The CDR3 loop reads CATSRVGSPLYF. The CDR3 DNA reads as TGTGCCACCAGCAGAGTCGGATCACCCCTCTACTTT.

J is TRBJ2-7 and V is TRBV19; no clear D. Germline CDR1 and CDR2: LNHDA and SQIVND (reference sequence). With 5 bases removed from V and 1 base from J, the gap between germline ends came to 9 bases. The CDR3 has 13 residues. This CDR3 is CASSAFGSYEQYF. The CDR3 nucleotides are TGTGCCAGTAGTGCATTCGGGTCCTACGAGCAGTACTTC.

The J gene is TRBJ2-7, the V gene TRBV5-1; TRBD2 is a possible D gene (6 bases). Germline values: CDR1 SGHRS, CDR2 YFSETQ. V was cut by 4 bases and J by 2 bases, with 16 bases left in between. This CDR3 has 15 residues. The chain's CDR3 is CASSPEGRPTYEQYF. DNA for the CDR3: TGCGCCAGCAGCCCGGAGGGCAGACCGACCTACGAGCAGTACTTC. The full variable domain, in which reference TRBV5-1 and TRBJ2-7 provide the parts outside the CDR3, is KAGVTQTPRYLIKTRGQQVTLSCSPISGHRSVSWYQQTPGQGLQFLFEYFSETQRNKGNFPGRFSGRQFSNSRSEMNVSTLELGDSALYLCASSPEGRPTYEQYFGPGTRLTVT.

This chain joins TRBV11-3 and TRBJ2-7; TRBD2 aligns across 10 bases. Germline trimming cut 3 bases from V and 8 bases from J; bases unmatched to any gene: 13. Germline loops: CDR1 SGHNT, CDR2 YENEEA. The length of the CDR3 is 16 residues. The CDR3 protein is CASSLGRGLALGQQYF. As DNA, the CDR3 is TGTGCCAGCAGCTTGGGTAGGGGACTAGCGTTAGGACAGCAGTACTTC.

The chain joins TRBV11-2 to TRBJ2-7; 8 positions match TRBD2. This CDR3 comprises 15 residues. Trimming at V came to 5 bases and at J to 3 bases, leaving 9 bases not matched to a gene. The germline CDR1 and CDR2 sequences are SGHAT and FQNNGV. The CDR3 DNA is TGTGCCAGCAGCCCCGGACTAGCCGGGTACTACGAGCAGTACTTC. It encodes CASSPGLAGYYEQYF. The whole variable domain, remainder taken from reference TRBV11-2 and TRBJ2-7, is EAGVAQSPRYKIIEKRQSVAFWCNPISGHATLYWYQQILGQGPKLLIQFQNNGVVDDSQLPKDRFSAERLKGVDSTLKIQPAKLEDSAVYLCASSPGLAGYYEQYFGPGTRLTVT.

In its sample, this clonotype was seen many times. V is TRBV12-3 or TRBV12-4 and J is TRBJ1-3; 8 nucleotides match TRBD1. Trimming at V came to 5 bases and at J to 0 bases, leaving 3 bases not matched to a gene. CDR3 size: 15 residues. Here the CDR3 DNA reads TGTGCCAGCAGTAAAACAGGGGGCTCTGGAAACACCATATATTTT. As protein: CASSKTGGSGNTIYF.

This clonotype appeared once. It is unclear where the CDR3 begins or ends on the DNA, so no DNA is shown, and the CDR3 is as TCRdb lists it. J is TRBJ1-5 and V is TRBV9. Germline lookup yields CDR1 SGDLS and CDR2 YYNGEE. With termini counted, the CDR3 has 14 amino acids. The CDR3 sequence is CASSVGGGASYEHF.

This clonotype has a count of ten or more. This chain links TRBV7-2 with TRBJ2-7; tentatively, D is TRBD1 (6 bases). From germline, CDR1 is SGHTA and CDR2 FQGNSA. The germline V and J ends were trimmed by 7 bases and 2 bases, with 15 bases remaining between them. The CDR3 length is 14 residues. The CDR3 nucleotides read TGTGCCAGCACCCCCGGACAGTCAGCCTACGAGCAGTACTTC. Protein product: CASTPGQSAYEQYF.

This clonotype was seen a few times. The chain carries TRBV6-1 and TRBJ1-4; no reliable D call. V was trimmed by 6 bases and J by 6 bases, leaving 14 bases between them. Germline CDR1 MNHNS, CDR2 SASEGT. This CDR3 spans 14 amino acids. The CDR3 nucleotides read TGTGCCAGCAGCCTAGACCCGTCCGATGAAAAACTGTTTTTT. This encodes CASSLDPSDEKLFF.

To note about this clonotype: A much larger clone sits a single nucleotide away, making a read error possible. The V gene is TRBV9, the J gene TRBJ1-3; D is undetermined. The germline gives CDR1 SGDLS, CDR2 YYNGEE. CDR3 length: 19 residues. CDR3 in amino acids: CASSLYIPTFGSSGNAIYF. CDR3 bases: TGTGCCAGCAGCCTGTATATTCCCACCTTTGGGAGCTCTGGAAACGCCATATATTTT.

The chain uses TRBV3-1 and TRBJ2-2, with 7 bases lining up with TRBD1. The CDR3 consists of 17 residues. The germline CDR1 and CDR2 sequences are LGHDT and YNNKEL (reference sequence). V was pared by 1 base and J by 3 bases, with 8 bases of the junction left unmatched. The CDR3 reads CASSQAYRGADTGELFF. Here the CDR3 DNA reads TGTGCCAGCAGCCAAGCCTACAGGGGAGCGGACACCGGGGAGCTGTTTTTT.

Of note for this clonotype: The CDR3 ends on some other residue instead of the conserved phenylalanine or tryptophan, so this is likely a read error. The DNA is left out, because the CDR3 cannot be placed on it with certainty; the CDR3 is given as TCRdb lists it. This chain links TRBV14 with TRBJ1-1; TRBD1, the table's D call, was not compared with the DNA. Germline lookup yields CDR1 SGHDN and CDR2 FVKESK. The CDR3 sequence runs 8 residues, both termini included. This CDR3 reads CASSQGGG.